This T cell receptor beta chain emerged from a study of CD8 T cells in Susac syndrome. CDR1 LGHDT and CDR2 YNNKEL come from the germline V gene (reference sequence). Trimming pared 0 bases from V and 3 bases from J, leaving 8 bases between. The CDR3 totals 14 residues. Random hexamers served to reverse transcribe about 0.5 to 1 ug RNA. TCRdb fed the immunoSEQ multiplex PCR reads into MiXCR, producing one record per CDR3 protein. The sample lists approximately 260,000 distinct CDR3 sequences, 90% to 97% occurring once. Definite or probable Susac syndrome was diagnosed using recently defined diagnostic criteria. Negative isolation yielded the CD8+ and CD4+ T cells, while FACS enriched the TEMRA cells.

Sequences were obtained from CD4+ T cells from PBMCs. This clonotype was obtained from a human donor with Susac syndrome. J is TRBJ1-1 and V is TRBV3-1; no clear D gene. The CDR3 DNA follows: TGTGCCAGCAGCCAAGAATTCGGGTACACTGAAGCTTTCTTT. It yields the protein CASSQEFGYTEAFF.